The rows below give T cell receptor beta chains drawn from one sample of a study of blood T cell repertoires in COVID-19. The method was immunoSEQ multiplex PCR; TCRdb's version includes in-frame clones alone and lacks a portion of them. The data show more than 95,000 clones, 82% seen once. The sequenced sample consisted of peripheral blood. The receptor source for this set is a man in his 70s with active or convalescent COVID-19. The CDR3 runs from the conserved cysteine through the conserved F or W. The order of the fields is D gene, CDR3 length, V gene, J gene, clone size, CDR3 DNA, CDR3 protein. D genes are given only for firm matches. Rows may omit the clone size; those that give it use once, few, many or a size class.

>.|15|TRBV27|TRBJ1-1|.
TGTGCCAGCAGGAAAACAGGGCTGGGGAACACTGAAGCTTTCTTT
CASRKTGLGNTEAFF
>.|12|TRBV19|TRBJ1-2|.
TGTGCCAGTAGTAGAGGGGAGGGTGGCTACACCTTC
CASSRGEGGYTF
>TRBD1|17|TRBV27|TRBJ1-6|.
TGTGCCAGCAGTAGGTTAAGGGACAGGGGGCTCGGTTCACCCCTCCACTTT
CASSRLRDRGLGSPLHF
>.|13|TRBV7-2|TRBJ1-4|.
TGTGCCAGCAGCGCGACCAGGGATGAAAAACTGTTTTTT
CASSATRDEKLFF
>.|14|TRBV7-9|TRBJ2-1|.
TGTGCCAGCCCGAACGCCGGGAACGACAATGAGCAGTTCTTC
CASPNAGNDNEQFF
>TRBD1|14|TRBV28|TRBJ2-5|.
TGTGCCAGCAGGGGGGACAGGGGGAATGAGACCCAGTACTTC
CASRGDRGNETQYF
>TRBD1|14|TRBV2|TRBJ1-1|.
TGTGCCAGCAGGAGGGACAGGATGAACACTGAAGCTTTCTTT
CASRRDRMNTEAFF
>TRBD1|14|TRBV12-5|TRBJ1-1|.
TGTGCTAGTGGTTTGGGACAGGGAGGTAATGAAGCTTTCTTT
CASGLGQGGNEAFF
>.|15|TRBV28|TRBJ1-4|.
TGTGCCAGCAGTTTGACAGGTTCCTCTAATGAAAAACTGTTTTTT
CASSLTGSSNEKLFF
>TRBD2|17|TRBV3-1/TRBV3-2|TRBJ2-1|.
TGTGCCAGCAGCCAACAAGGGACTAGCGGACCCTACAATGAGCAGTTCTTC
CASSQQGTSGPYNEQFF
>.|15|TRBV15|TRBJ1-3|.
TGTGCCACCAGCAGAGATAAACAGGCTGGAAACACCATATATTTT
CATSRDKQAGNTIYF
>.|14|TRBV9|TRBJ1-2|.
TGTGCCAGCAGCGTAGACGCGGGGGCGATTGGCTACACCTTC
CASSVDAGAIGYTF
>.|15|TRBV18|TRBJ1-2|once
TGTGCCAGCTCACCAAGCGGAGGAGCGACTGGTGGCTACACCTTC
CASSPSGGATGGYTF
>TRBD1|16|TRBV5-1|TRBJ1-4|.
TGCGCCAGCAGCGCTGCAGGGGGCGCCGATAATGAAAAACTGTTTTTT
CASSAAGGADNEKLFF
>TRBD2|18|TRBV5-4|TRBJ2-3|.
TGTGCCAGCAGCTCGGAAGGACTAGCGGGGACAAGCACAGATACGCAGTATTTT
CASSSEGLAGTSTDTQYF
>.|13|TRBV28|TRBJ1-6|.
TGTGCCAGCGGCGCGGGGTATAACTCACCCCTCCACTTT
CASGAGYNSPLHF
>TRBD1|14|TRBV11-3|TRBJ2-7|.
TGTGCCAGCAGCCTGCAGGGGGCCCACTACGAGCAGTACTTC
CASSLQGAHYEQYF
>TRBD1|14|TRBV6-6|TRBJ2-7|.
TGTGCCAGCAGCTCCACGGGACAGGCCAACGAGCAGTACTTC
CASSSTGQANEQYF
>.|16|TRBV11-2|TRBJ2-1|.
TGTGCCAGCAGCTTAGCGGGAACAGATTCCTACAATGAGCAGTTCTTC
CASSLAGTDSYNEQFF
>TRBD1|18|TRBV4-1|TRBJ2-5|.
TGCGCCAGCAGCCAAGATTATCGCGAGACAGGGGCCGGAGAGACCCAGTACTTC
CASSQDYRETGAGETQYF
>.|16|TRBV6-2/TRBV6-3|TRBJ1-2|.
TGTGCCAGCAGTTACTCGACGGGTCAGTGGATTGATGGCTACACCTTC
CASSYSTGQWIDGYTF
>TRBD1|15|TRBV11-3|TRBJ1-1|once
TGTGCCAGCAGCCCGAGGGACAGGCTGAACACTGAAGCTTTCTTT
CASSPRDRLNTEAFF
>TRBD2|16|TRBV9|TRBJ2-2|.
TGTGCCAGCAGCACCAGACTAGCGGGGAACACCGGGGAGCTGTTTTTT
CASSTRLAGNTGELFF
>TRBD1|14|TRBV28|TRBJ2-7|.
TGTGCCAGCAGTTGGGACAGGTCCTCCTACGAGCAGTACTTC
CASSWDRSSYEQYF
>.|14|TRBV5-1|TRBJ1-1|.
TGCGCCAGCAGCTCGGCCGGGGTCCACACTGAAGCTTTCTTT
CASSSAGVHTEAFF
>TRBD1|12|TRBV6-5|TRBJ1-1|.
TGTGCCAGCAGACGAGACAGGGGGGAAGCTTTCTTT
CASRRDRGEAFF
>TRBD2|19|TRBV11-3|TRBJ2-2|.
TGTGCCAGCAGCCCATCACTAGCGGGAGGACAAAAAGTCACCGGGGAGCTGTTTTTT
CASSPSLAGGQKVTGELFF
>TRBD1|15|TRBV5-3|TRBJ1-3|once
TGTGCCAGAAGCGTACAGGGGGCGGATGGAAACACCATATATTTT
CARSVQGADGNTIYF
>.|14|TRBV7-2|TRBJ1-2|.
TGTGCCAGCAGCTTCAAAGTGGGAGGCTATGGCTACACCTTC
CASSFKVGGYGYTF
>.|11|TRBV20-1|TRBJ2-5|.
TGCAGTGTCGTGGTTAGTGAGACCCAGTACTTC
CSVVVSETQYF
>.|17|TRBV19|TRBJ2-1|.
TGTGCCAGCAGTACAGGGGCCGGGGCGGGGGGTTACAATGAGCAGTTCTTC
CASSTGAGAGGYNEQFF
>.|16|TRBV6-4|TRBJ1-1|.
TGTGCCAGCAGTGCACGAGGGGGGGCGTCGGAGGAGAAAGCTTTCTTT
CASSARGGASEEKAFF
>.|15|TRBV28|TRBJ1-1|.
TGTGCCAGCAGCTTATCGACACAGCCGCGCACTGAAGCTTTCTTT
CASSLSTQPRTEAFF
>.|16|TRBV6-2/TRBV6-3|TRBJ2-3|.
TGTGCCAGCAGTTACGGTGCGGGCACTAGCACAGATACGCAGTATTTT
CASSYGAGTSTDTQYF
>.|15|TRBV7-2|TRBJ2-3|.
TGTGCCAGCACGACGTTAGCGAGTAATACGGATACGCAGTATTTT
CASTTLASNTDTQYF
>.|14|TRBV2|TRBJ2-1|.
TGTGCCAGCAGTGCGGAAGGGGGCTACAATGAGCAGTTCTTC
CASSAEGGYNEQFF
>.|16|TRBV2|TRBJ2-1|once
TGTGCCAGCAGTCTACGGGGTAGGGGGTCCTACAATGAGCAGTTCTTC
CASSLRGRGSYNEQFF
>.|12|TRBV7-8|TRBJ1-1|.
TGTGCCAGCAGCGGAGGGCGGACTGAAGCTTTCTTT
CASSGGRTEAFF
>TRBD2|14|TRBV4-2|TRBJ2-7|.
TGTGCCAGCACCCCCGGACTAGCGGGAGTCGAGCAGTACTTC
CASTPGLAGVEQYF
>TRBD1|17|TRBV28|TRBJ1-5|.
TGTGCCAGCAGACTCCGGGACAGGGGGCTTAGGTATCAGCCCCAGCATTTT
CASRLRDRGLRYQPQHF
>TRBD1|14|TRBV5-4|TRBJ1-2|.
TGTGCCAGCAGCTTAGGACAGGAAAATTATGGCTACACCTTC
CASSLGQENYGYTF
>.|16|TRBV4-1|TRBJ2-5|many
TGCGCCAGCAGCCAAACCATCTCGCGGGGGCCGGGGACCCAGTACTTC
CASSQTISRGPGTQYF
>.|11|TRBV3-1/TRBV3-2|TRBJ1-1|.
TGTGCCAGCAGTTCTCCAGGGGTCGCTTTCTTT
CASSSPGVAFF
>.|13|TRBV7-8|TRBJ2-3|.
TGTGCCAGCAGCTCGGCTAGAACAGATACGCAGTATTTT
CASSSARTDTQYF
>.|16|TRBV6-2/TRBV6-3|TRBJ2-2|once
TGTGCCAGCAGTTACCCCACCATGGGCCGTACCGGGGAGCTGTTTTTT
CASSYPTMGRTGELFF
>.|17|TRBV6-1|TRBJ1-3|.
TGTGCCAGCAGTGGGGGCCTAACAGGGTTTCTAGGAAACACCATATATTTT
CASSGGLTGFLGNTIYF
>TRBD1|17|TRBV7-9|TRBJ2-6|.
TGTGCCAGCACCGAATACGGGACAGCACCCGGGGCCAACGTCCTGACTTTC
CASTEYGTAPGANVLTF
>.|13|TRBV6-2/TRBV6-3|TRBJ1-2|.
TGTGCCAGCAGTTACTCTTCGGACATCGGCTACACCTTC
CASSYSSDIGYTF
>.|12|TRBV6-5|TRBJ1-4|once
TGTGCCAGCAGGCCAGGGCGTGAAAAACTGTTTTTT
CASRPGREKLFF
>TRBD2|16|TRBV7-2|TRBJ2-1|.
TGTGCCAGCAGCTCAAGCGGGGGTGGGGATCACTTTAAGCAGTTCTTC
CASSSSGGGDHFKQFF
>.|13|TRBV2|TRBJ1-1|.
TGTGCCAGCAGTGAGAGGTCCAACACTGAAGCTTTCTTT
CASSERSNTEAFF
>TRBD1|17|TRBV7-7|TRBJ1-3|once
TGTGCTAGCAGCCCCTGGACAGGGGGTATCACTGGAAACACCATATATTTT
CASSPWTGGITGNTIYF
>.|15|TRBV4-1|TRBJ1-4|.
TGCGCCAGCAGCCAAGACGGAGCAACTAATGAAAAACTGTTTTTT
CASSQDGATNEKLFF
>TRBD1|14|TRBV4-2|TRBJ1-5|.
TGTGCCAGCAGACCAGGGACAGACAATCAGCCCCAGCATTTT
CASRPGTDNQPQHF
>.|11|TRBV20-1|TRBJ1-1|.
TGCAGTGCTGTCCTAAACACTGAAGCTTTCTTT
CSAVLNTEAFF
>.|13|TRBV5-8|TRBJ2-1|.
TGTGCCAGCACCCCGTCTTTGAGGGCCGGGCAGTTCTTC
CASTPSLRAGQFF
>.|13|TRBV18|TRBJ1-1|once
TGTGCCAGCTCACCGGCGTGGCGGACTGAAGCTTTCTTT
CASSPAWRTEAFF